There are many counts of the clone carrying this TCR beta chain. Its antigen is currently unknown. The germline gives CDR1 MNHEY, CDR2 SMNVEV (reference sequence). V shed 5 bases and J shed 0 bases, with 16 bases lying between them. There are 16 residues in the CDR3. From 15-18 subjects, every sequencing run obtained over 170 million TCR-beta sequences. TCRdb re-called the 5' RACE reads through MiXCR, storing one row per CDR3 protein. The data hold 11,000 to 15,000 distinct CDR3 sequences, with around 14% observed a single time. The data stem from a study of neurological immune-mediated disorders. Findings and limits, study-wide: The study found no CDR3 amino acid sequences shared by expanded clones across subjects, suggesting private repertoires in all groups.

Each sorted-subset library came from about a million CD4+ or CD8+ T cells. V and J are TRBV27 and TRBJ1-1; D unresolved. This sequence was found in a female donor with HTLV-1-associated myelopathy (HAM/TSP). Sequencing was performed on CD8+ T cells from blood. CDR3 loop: CASSVLSTEMNTEAFF. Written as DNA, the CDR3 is TGTGCCAGCAGTGTCCTATCGACGGAGATGAACACTGAAGCTTTCTTT.